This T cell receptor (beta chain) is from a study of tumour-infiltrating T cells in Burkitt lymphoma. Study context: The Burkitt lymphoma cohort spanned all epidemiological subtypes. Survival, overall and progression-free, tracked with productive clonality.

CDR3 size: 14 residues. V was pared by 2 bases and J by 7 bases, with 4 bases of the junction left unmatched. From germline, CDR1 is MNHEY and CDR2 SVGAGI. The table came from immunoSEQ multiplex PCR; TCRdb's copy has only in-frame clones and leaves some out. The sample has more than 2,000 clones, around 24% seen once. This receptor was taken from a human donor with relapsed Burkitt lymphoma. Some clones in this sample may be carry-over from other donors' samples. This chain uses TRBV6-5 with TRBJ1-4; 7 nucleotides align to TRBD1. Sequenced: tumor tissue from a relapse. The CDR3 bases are TGTGCCAGCAGTTACGGTCAGGGGGTTGAAAAACTGTTTTTT. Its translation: CASSYGQGVEKLFF.